Each of the 4 T cell receptor beta chains below was sequenced from the same sample in a study of shared clonotypes between healthy human individuals. The assay was immunoSEQ multiplex PCR, and TCRdb's table has in-frame clones only and misses some. The sample includes fewer than 400,000 clones, approximately 79% of them seen just once. Sequenced: memory CD4+ T cells sorted from blood. The subset: CD45RA-negative fraction. Receptor source: a man younger than 45 in good health.

The J gene is TRBJ1-2, the V gene TRBV19, with D unresolved. Germline CDR1 LNHDA, CDR2 SQIVND (reference sequence). The CDR3 spans 12 residues. V lost 3 bases, J lost 8 bases, and 10 bases lay in between. CDR3 DNA: TGTGCCAGTAGTATCCAGACCTGGGGCTACACCTTC. Its translation: CASSIQTWGYTF.

The V and J genes are TRBV5-1 and TRBJ2-1; 13 bases are shared with TRBD2. CDR1 and CDR2 (germline): SGHRS, YFSETQ. This CDR3 is 15 amino acids long. V dropped 5 bases and J dropped 9; count of bases not matched to a gene: 8. CDR3 nucleotide sequence: TGCGCCAGCAGGCCGCGGACTAGCGGGAGCACTGAGCAGTTCTTC. It encodes CASRPRTSGSTEQFF.

The J gene is TRBJ2-7, the V gene TRBV5-5, with D unresolved. This CDR3 has 13 residues. Trimming shortened V by 0 bases and J by 6 bases, and 10 bases separated the two germline ends. Looked up from germline, CDR1 is SGHKS and CDR2 is YYEKEE (reference sequence). CDR3 DNA sequence: TGTGCCAGCAGCTTGGCAACGAGAGGCGAGCAGTACTTC. Translating it yields CASSLATRGEQYF.

The chain carries TRBV6-1 and TRBJ1-5; 10 nucleotides agree with TRBD1. The CDR3 covers 17 residues. Losses at the gene ends were 2 bases for V and 7 bases for J; bases not matched to a gene: 11. From germline, CDR1 is MNHNS and CDR2 SASEGT. This chain's CDR3 is CASSEIGGGQGRQPQHF. CDR3 bases: TGTGCCAGCAGTGAAATAGGGGGGGGACAGGGGAGGCAGCCCCAGCATTTT.